These T cell receptor beta chains were read from a single sample in a study of T cell changes during pregnancy in multiple sclerosis. Clones were sequenced by immunoSEQ multiplex PCR, and TCRdb holds only the in-frame ones, with some missing. This repertoire shows 30,000 to 40,000 clones, around 90% found once; its top ten account for about 0.6%. Here the sequenced sample was CD4+ T cells from peripheral blood mononuclear cells, taken in the second trimester of pregnancy. These receptors were taken from a female donor with multiple sclerosis, enrolled in a pregnancy study. CDR3s include the opening cysteine and the closing phenylalanine or tryptophan. Fields, in order: V gene, CDR3 protein.

TRBV19	CASSISSSGANVLTF
TRBV2	CASSLTSWGEQFF
TRBV7-2	CASGRALFGPEQFF
TRBV6-5	CASSYSSGRTDTQYF
TRBV9	CASSSMAGTGTYEQYF
TRBV7-2	CASSLGGTGVLQPQHF
TRBV5-4	CASSLAGGPADTQYF
TRBV21-1	CASSNLVPTRETQYF
TRBV5-1	CASSLGINGAGISYEQYF
TRBV28	CASRPAGTATDTQYF
TRBV19	CASSWDRGPQLFF
TRBV6-5	CASSYRGQGAYGYTF
TRBV27	CASSLYLAGGPDTQYF
TRBV5-4	CASSKGLAGDNEQFF
TRBV7-3	CASSYGGELFF
TRBV7-7	CASSSIAGGPVYEQYF
TRBV19	CASSKRTETYGTIYF
TRBV5-1	CASSPQTGDTEAFF
TRBV7-9	CASSPPRTSGLTYNEQFF
TRBV6-1	CASSEGGWRAGNEKLFF
TRBV2	CASRADLTRSYEQYF
TRBV27	CASSLSRMSSYEQYF